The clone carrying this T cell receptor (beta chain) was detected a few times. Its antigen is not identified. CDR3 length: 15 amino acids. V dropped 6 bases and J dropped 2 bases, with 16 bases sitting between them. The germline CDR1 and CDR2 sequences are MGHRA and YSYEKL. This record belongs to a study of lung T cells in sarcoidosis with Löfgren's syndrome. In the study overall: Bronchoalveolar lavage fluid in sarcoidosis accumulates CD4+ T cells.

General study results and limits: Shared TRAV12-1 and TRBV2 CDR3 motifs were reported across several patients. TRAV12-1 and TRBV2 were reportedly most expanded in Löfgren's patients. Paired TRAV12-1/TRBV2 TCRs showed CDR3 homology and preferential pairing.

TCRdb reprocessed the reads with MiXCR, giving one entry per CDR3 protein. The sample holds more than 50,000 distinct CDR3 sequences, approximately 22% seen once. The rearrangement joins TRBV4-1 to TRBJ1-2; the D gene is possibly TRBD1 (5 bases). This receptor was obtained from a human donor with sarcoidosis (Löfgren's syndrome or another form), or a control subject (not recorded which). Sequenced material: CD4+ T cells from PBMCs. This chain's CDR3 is CASSPKQETNYGYTF. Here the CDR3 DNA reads TGCGCCAGCAGTCCTAAACAGGAGACAAACTATGGCTACACCTTC.